Below are 32 T cell receptor beta chains sequenced from a single sample in a study of blood T cell repertoires in COVID-19 (dated by TCRdb to about 2020). Library preparation employed the immunoSEQ multiplex PCR assay. Not all clones reach the TCRdb copy of this immuneACCESS table, which keeps in-frame sequences only. Checked studies attribute under half of the gap to unresolved V genes and leave the rest unexplained. The sample records some 150,000 clones, 80% to 90% of which are singletons. Together, the top ten hold roughly 8.4% of the sample. The sequencing input was peripheral blood. The receptor set was obtained from a human donor with acute or convalescent COVID-19. The donor label of this sample is uncertain.

J is TRBJ2-5 and V is TRBV5-4; 9 nucleotides align to TRBD2. The germline V gene has CDR1 SGHNT and CDR2 YYREEE (reference sequence). The V segment lost 1 base and the J segment 5 bases; nucleotides outside the gene matches: 6. This CDR3 has 15 amino acids. The CDR3 protein is CASSLLAGSTETQYF. CDR3 coding DNA: TGTGCCAGCAGCTTGCTAGCGGGGTCGACGGAGACCCAGTACTTC.

V gene TRBV7-2 combines with J gene TRBJ2-1; D is possibly TRBD2 (6 bases). The CDR3 is 15 amino acids. Looked up from germline, CDR1 is SGHTA and CDR2 is FQGNSA. Deletions cut 7 bases from V and 3 bases from J, with 16 bases between. The CDR3 reads CASTPKGGDYNEQFF. CDR3 nucleotides: TGTGCCAGCACCCCCAAGGGCGGGGACTACAATGAGCAGTTCTTC.

The rearrangement joins TRBV15 to TRBJ1-6; 9 nucleotides line up with TRBD1. The junction had 1 base not matched to a gene; V was cut back by 5 bases and J by 8 bases. Per the germline V gene, CDR1 is LNHNV and CDR2 is YYDKDF (reference sequence). The CDR3 has 13 residues. The CDR3 sequence is CATSGQGYSPLHF. The CDR3 DNA is TGTGCCACCAGCGGACAGGGGTATTCACCCCTCCACTTT.

The chain combines TRBV6-2 or TRBV6-3 with TRBJ1-4; 9 bases map to TRBD1. The CDR3 has 15 amino acids. The trim removed 2 bases at V and 8 bases at J, leaving 6 bases unmatched. The V gene's germline CDR1 is MNHEY and CDR2 SVGEGT. The CDR3: CASSYAGTGNEKLFF. The CDR3 DNA reads as TGTGCCAGCAGTTACGCCGGGACAGGGAACGAAAAACTGTTTTTT.

The chain combines TRBV12-3 or TRBV12-4 with TRBJ2-6; D unclear. There are 13 residues in the CDR3. Trimming shortened V by 5 bases and J by 4 bases, and 6 bases separated the two germline ends. The CDR3 sequence is CASSPAGANVLTF. The CDR3 DNA reads as TGTGCCAGCAGTCCCGCGGGGGCCAACGTCCTGACTTTC.

J is TRBJ2-1 and V is TRBV3-1 (or the pseudogene TRBV3-2); 10 bases line up with TRBD1. Germline V gives CDR1 LGHDT, CDR2 YNNKEL (reference sequence). The CDR3 extends over 14 amino acids. The V and J ends lost 4 bases and 6 bases, in that order; junction bases with no gene match: 3. In DNA, the CDR3 is TGTGCCAGCAGCCGTGGGACAGGGGTCAATGAGCAGTTCTTC. Its protein product is CASSRGTGVNEQFF.

This clone has a handful of counts. This chain uses TRBV11-2 with TRBJ2-7; 8 nucleotides match TRBD1. The length of the CDR3 is 15 residues. Germline trimming cut 5 bases from V and 5 bases from J; bases unmatched to any gene: 11. Germline V CDR1 and CDR2: SGHAT, FQNNGV. The DNA for the CDR3 is TGTGCCAGCAGCCCCGGACAGGGAGGTCTGAACGAGCAGTACGTC. Encoded protein: CASSPGQGGLNEQYV.

The CDR3 region is CASSPKPGQGGTDTQYF. Written as DNA, the CDR3 is TGTGCCAGCAGCCCGAAGCCGGGACAGGGGGGTACAGATACGCAGTATTTT. The V and J genes are TRBV7-6 and TRBJ2-3; 11 nucleotides match TRBD1. Trimming at V came to 5 bases and at J to 3 bases, leaving 10 bases not matched to a gene. The CDR3 runs 17 residues. CDR1 is SGHVS and CDR2 is FNYEAQ in the germline V gene.

This clone was seen a few times. The chain has TRBV11-2 and TRBJ2-7; 9 bases align to TRBD1. Germline V gene sequence: CDR1 SGHAT, CDR2 FQNNGV. J lost 13 bases, V lost 2 bases, and 9 bases had no gene match. CDR3 size: 13 residues. The CDR3 loop reads CASSLIPGQGIYV. The CDR3 region has the DNA TGTGCCAGCAGCTTAATTCCCGGACAGGGGATCTACGTC.

CDR3 in amino acids: CASSLGQGKTDEQFF. CDR3 in DNA: TGTGCCAGCAGCCTGGGACAGGGGAAAACCGATGAGCAGTTCTTC. The rearrangement joins TRBV7-8 to TRBJ2-1; 10 bases match TRBD1. With 5 bases clipped from V and 8 bases from J, the junction kept 9 bases outside the gene matches. The CDR3 extends over 15 amino acids. Per the germline V gene, CDR1 is SGHVS and CDR2 is FQNEAQ. Full variable domain (missing parts from reference TRBV7-8 and TRBJ2-1): GAGVSQSPRYKVAKRGQDVALRCDPISGHVSLFWYQQALGQGPEFLTYFQNEAQLDKSGLPSDRFFAERPEGSVSTLKIQRTQQEDSAVYLCASSLGQGKTDEQFFGPGTRLTVL.

The chain couples TRBV10-3 to TRBJ1-6; possible D gene TRBD1, 6 bases. The CDR3 is made up of 15 amino acids. The V end was cut by 2 bases, the J end by 7 bases, with 12 bases between. Germline assignment: CDR1 ENHRY and CDR2 SYGVKD. The CDR3 loop reads CAISEGSGQNSPLHF. For the CDR3, the DNA is TGTGCCATCAGTGAGGGCTCGGGACAAAATTCACCCCTCCACTTT.

Written as DNA, the CDR3 is TGTGCCAGCAGTGAAGGACTCACGGGCGAGCAGTACTTC. This encodes CASSEGLTGEQYF. The V and J genes are TRBV6-1 and TRBJ2-7; D not resolved. V lost 1 base and J 6 bases, leaving 10 bases between the germline ends. The CDR3 consists of 13 residues. Germline assignment: CDR1 MNHNS and CDR2 SASEGT.

This clone was counted once. V gene TRBV27 combines with J gene TRBJ1-6; 10 bases line up with TRBD1. V trimming: 8 bases; J trimming: 6 bases; junction bases outside the gene matches: 7. Germline loops: CDR1 MNHEY, CDR2 SMNVEV (reference sequence). CDR3 length: 15 residues. DNA of the CDR3: TGTGCCAGCTCCCCCTGGACAGGGGGTAATTCACCCCTCCACTTT. Amino acid sequence: CASSPWTGGNSPLHF.

The chain couples TRBV10-3 to TRBJ2-7; D uncertain. Germline V gives CDR1 ENHRY, CDR2 SYGVKD. V lost 0 bases and J 6 bases, leaving 9 bases between the germline ends. The CDR3 spans 13 residues. This chain's CDR3 is CAISESAVFEQYV. In nucleotides, the CDR3 is TGTGCCATCAGTGAGTCGGCCGTATTCGAGCAGTACGTC.

The chain is built from TRBV25-1 and TRBJ1-6; D gene uncertain. The CDR3 has 13 residues. Germline lookup yields CDR1 MGHDK and CDR2 SYGVNS. The V end lost 6 bases, the J end lost 4 bases, and 7 bases lay between the germline ends. DNA for the CDR3: TGTGCCAGCAGGGGCCAGTATAATTCACCCCTCCACTTT. Its translation is CASRGQYNSPLHF.

The chain combines TRBV5-6 with TRBJ2-3, with TRBD2 matching 11 bases. Germline V gives CDR1 SGHDT, CDR2 YYEEEE. Germline trimming cut 6 bases from V and 3 bases from J; bases unmatched to any gene: 6. CDR3 length: 15 residues. This chain's CDR3 is CASTWGLAETDTQYF. Written as DNA, the CDR3 is TGTGCCAGCACCTGGGGACTAGCGGAGACAGATACGCAGTATTTT.

The chain couples TRBV4-1 to TRBJ2-2, with D tentatively TRBD1 (6 bases). The V gene lost 2 bases and the J gene lost 4 bases, with 11 bases spanning the gap. The CDR3 sequence is 15 residues long. The germline gives CDR1 MGHRA, CDR2 YSYEKL. CDR3 sequence reads: CASSQRETGTGELFF. In DNA form, the CDR3 reads TGCGCCAGCAGCCAAAGGGAGACAGGCACCGGGGAGCTGTTTTTT.

This chain links TRBV18 with TRBJ1-3, with D maybe TRBD1 (5 bases). Germline V gives CDR1 KGHSH, CDR2 LQKENI. Trimming pared 6 bases from V and 0 bases from J, leaving 12 bases between. The CDR3 is made up of 15 amino acids. For the CDR3, the DNA is TGTGCCAGCTCCCTGGACATTATCTCTGGAAACACCATATATTTT. It encodes CASSLDIISGNTIYF.

This clone was seen only once. The genes are TRBV6-5 and TRBJ1-3; TRBD1 might be the D (5 bases). This CDR3 contains 15 residues. CDR1 MNHEY and CDR2 SVGAGI come from the germline V gene. V was trimmed by 6 bases and J by 0 bases, leaving 12 bases between them. The CDR3 bases are TGTGCCAGCAGCCAGACAGCTTCCTCTGGAAACACCATATATTTT. Amino acids: CASSQTASSGNTIYF.

This clone was detected many times. The rearrangement uses TRBV10-1 and TRBJ1-1; no definite D call. The CDR3 contains 11 residues. V lost 3 bases to trimming and J lost 8 bases, with 7 bases between them. The germline V gene encodes CDR1 WNHNN and CDR2 SYGVQD (reference sequence). The CDR3 DNA follows: TGCGCCAGCAGTGATGGCAGGGAAGCTTTCTTT. Encoded protein: CASSDGREAFF.

This chain's CDR3 is CASSYRGFAEKLFF. CDR3 DNA: TGTGCCAGCAGTTACAGGGGGTTTGCGGAAAAACTGTTTTTT. This chain links TRBV6-5 with TRBJ1-4; weak D call: TRBD1 (6 bases). This CDR3 contains 14 residues. Germline loops: CDR1 MNHEY, CDR2 SVGAGI. V was pared by 2 bases and J by 8 bases, with 12 bases between.

The V call is TRBV3-1 (or the pseudogene TRBV3-2), the J call TRBJ2-1, with 11 bases lining up with TRBD2. From germline, CDR1 is LGHDT and CDR2 YNNKEL (reference sequence). The CDR3 covers 15 residues. With V trimmed by 1 base and J by 9 bases, 5 bases remained unmatched. CDR3 sequence (DNA): TGTGCCAGCAGCCAAGTTAGCGGGGGGGCGAGTGAGCAGTTCTTC. This gives the protein CASSQVSGGASEQFF.

The V call is TRBV5-1, the J call TRBJ2-2; TRBD1 is a possible D gene (6 bases). CDR3 length equals 15 residues. Trimming took off 4 bases at V and 3 bases at J, with 13 bases between the two ends. The V gene's germline CDR1 is SGHRS and CDR2 YFSETQ. CDR3 amino acids: CASSGRRGHTGELFF. In DNA, the CDR3 is TGCGCCAGCAGCGGTCGCAGGGGACACACCGGGGAGCTGTTTTTT.

The genes are TRBV12-3 or TRBV12-4 and TRBJ1-2; D gene ambiguous. The CDR3 is 11 residues long. The ends were cut back, 4 bases at V and 7 bases at J, with 7 bases in the middle. Written as DNA, the CDR3 is TGTGCCAGCAGTTCCTCGAGTGGCTACACCTTC. This gives the protein CASSSSSGYTF.

This rearrangement joins TRBV19 to TRBJ1-2; possible D gene TRBD1, 5 bases. Germline values: CDR1 LNHDA, CDR2 SQIVND (reference sequence). Trimming cost V 8 bases and J 8 bases, with 12 bases left between them. This CDR3 has 11 residues. CDR3 coding DNA: TGTGCCAGTTCGAGGGACTGGGGCTACACCTTC. As protein: CASSRDWGYTF.

The chain carries TRBV5-6 and TRBJ1-1; 8 nucleotides line up with TRBD1. The CDR3 covers 14 residues. The V segment lost 3 bases and the J segment 5 bases; nucleotides outside the gene matches: 6. CDR1 is SGHDT, CDR2 YYEEEE, per germline. Written as DNA, the CDR3 is TGTGCCAGCAGCTATGGACAGGGCGATACTGAAGCTTTCTTT. This encodes CASSYGQGDTEAFF.

The CDR3 region has the DNA TGTGCCAGCAGCTTACTAGCGGGGGGGAGTGAGCAGTTCTTC. Translation: CASSLLAGGSEQFF. The V and J genes are TRBV7-9 and TRBJ2-1; 12 bases are a match to TRBD2. The CDR3 is 14 residues long. From germline, CDR1 is SEHNR and CDR2 FQNEAQ (reference sequence). V dropped 2 bases and J dropped 9; count of bases not matched to a gene: 2.

The gene calls are TRBV10-2 and TRBJ1-3, with D tentatively TRBD1 (5 bases). Per the germline V gene, CDR1 is WSHSY and CDR2 is SAAADI. V shed 7 bases and J shed 0 bases, with 10 bases lying between them. This CDR3 is built from 14 residues. CDR3 DNA: TGCGCCAGCATGGGGGGACGCTCTGGAAACACCATATATTTT. Amino acid sequence: CASMGGRSGNTIYF.

The rearrangement links TRBV19 to TRBJ1-5; TRBD1 matches at 7 bases. The CDR3 runs 15 residues. V lost 2 bases, J lost 4 bases, and 5 bases stayed unmatched. Looked up from germline, CDR1 is LNHDA and CDR2 is SQIVND (reference sequence). CDR3 nucleotides: TGTGCCAGTAGTATATCGGACAGGATTAATCAGCCCCAGCATTTT. Translated: CASSISDRINQPQHF.

This clone showed up just once. V gene TRBV2 combines with J gene TRBJ1-1; 7 positions match TRBD1. Germline trimming cut 6 bases from V and 7 bases from J; bases unmatched to any gene: 8. CDR1 is SNHLY and CDR2 is FYNNEI in the germline V gene. The CDR3 is made up of 13 amino acids. Here the CDR3 reads CASRRTGAIEAFF. CDR3 nucleotides: TGTGCCAGCAGGCGTACAGGGGCCATTGAAGCTTTCTTT.

V usage is TRBV13 and J usage is TRBJ1-4; TRBD1 agrees at 10 bases. Trimming at V came to 4 bases and at J to 6 bases, leaving 8 bases not matched to a gene. Germline CDR1 PRHDT, CDR2 FYEKMQ (reference sequence). CDR3 size: 16 residues. The CDR3 sequence: CASSSGQGIPDEKLFF. The CDR3 DNA sequence: TGTGCCAGCAGCTCGGGACAGGGGATCCCGGATGAAAAACTGTTTTTT.

The chain links TRBV19 to TRBJ1-5; D is perhaps TRBD1 (5 bases). Germline values: CDR1 LNHDA, CDR2 SQIVND (reference sequence). This CDR3 is 16 amino acids long. Trimming left V 5 bases short and J 3 bases short, with 17 bases between. For the CDR3, the DNA is TGTGCCAGTAGTCCTGGGGCGGGGATATCCAATCAGCCCCAGCATTTT. Protein sequence: CASSPGAGISNQPQHF.